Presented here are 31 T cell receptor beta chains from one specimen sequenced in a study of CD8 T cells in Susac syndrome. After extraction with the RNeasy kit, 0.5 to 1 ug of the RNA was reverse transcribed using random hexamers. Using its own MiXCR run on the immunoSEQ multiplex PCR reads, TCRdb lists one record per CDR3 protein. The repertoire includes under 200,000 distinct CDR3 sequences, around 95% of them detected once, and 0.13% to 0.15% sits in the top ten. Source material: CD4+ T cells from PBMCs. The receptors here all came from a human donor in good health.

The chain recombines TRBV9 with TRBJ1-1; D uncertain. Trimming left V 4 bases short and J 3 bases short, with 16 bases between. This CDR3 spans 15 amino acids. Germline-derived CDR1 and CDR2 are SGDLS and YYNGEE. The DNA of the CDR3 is TGTGCCAGCAGCCCCCGGGCCCAATACCACACTGAAGCTTTCTTT. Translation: CASSPRAQYHTEAFF.

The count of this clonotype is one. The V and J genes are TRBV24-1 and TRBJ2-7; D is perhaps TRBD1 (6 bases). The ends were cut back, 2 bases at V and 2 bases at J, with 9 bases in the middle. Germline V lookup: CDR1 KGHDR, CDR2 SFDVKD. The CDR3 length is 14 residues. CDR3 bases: TGTGCCACCAGTGATTCGGGACAACCCTACGAGCAGTACTTC. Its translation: CATSDSGQPYEQYF.

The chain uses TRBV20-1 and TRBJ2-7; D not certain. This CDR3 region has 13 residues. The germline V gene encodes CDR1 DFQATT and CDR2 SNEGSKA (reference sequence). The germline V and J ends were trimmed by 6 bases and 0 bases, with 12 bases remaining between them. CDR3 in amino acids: CSAHNRPSYEQYF. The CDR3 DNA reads TGCAGTGCACATAACCGTCCCTCCTACGAGCAGTACTTC.

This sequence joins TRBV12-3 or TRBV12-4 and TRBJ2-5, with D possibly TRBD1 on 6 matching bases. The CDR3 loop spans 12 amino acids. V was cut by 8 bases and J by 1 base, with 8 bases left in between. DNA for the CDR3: TGTGCCAGCCGGACAGTCCAAGAGACCCAGTACTTC. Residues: CASRTVQETQYF.

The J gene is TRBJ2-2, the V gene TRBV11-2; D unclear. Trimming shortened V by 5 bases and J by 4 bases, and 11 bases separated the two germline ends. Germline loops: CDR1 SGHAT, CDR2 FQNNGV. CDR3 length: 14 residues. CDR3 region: CASSTPIRTGELFF. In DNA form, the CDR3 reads TGTGCCAGCAGCACCCCAATTCGCACCGGGGAGCTGTTTTTT.

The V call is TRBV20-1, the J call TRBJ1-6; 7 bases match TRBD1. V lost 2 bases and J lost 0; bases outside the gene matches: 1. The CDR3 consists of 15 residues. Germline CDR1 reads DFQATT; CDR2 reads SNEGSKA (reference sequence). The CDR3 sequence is CSARRDSSYNSPLHF. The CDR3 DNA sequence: TGCAGTGCTAGACGGGACAGCTCCTATAATTCACCCCTCCACTTT.

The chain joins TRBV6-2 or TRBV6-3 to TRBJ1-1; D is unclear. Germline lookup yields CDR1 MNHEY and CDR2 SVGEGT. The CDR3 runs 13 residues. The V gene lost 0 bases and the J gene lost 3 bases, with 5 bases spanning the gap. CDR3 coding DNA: TGTGCCAGCAGTTACTCGCGGCACACTGAAGCTTTCTTT. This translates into CASSYSRHTEAFF.

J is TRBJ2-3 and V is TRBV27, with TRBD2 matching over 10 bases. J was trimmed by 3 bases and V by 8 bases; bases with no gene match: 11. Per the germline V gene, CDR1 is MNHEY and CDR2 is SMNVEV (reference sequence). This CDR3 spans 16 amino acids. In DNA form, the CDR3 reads TGTGCCAGCCTTGCCAAACTAGCGGGGAGGACAGATACGCAGTATTTT. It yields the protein CASLAKLAGRTDTQYF.

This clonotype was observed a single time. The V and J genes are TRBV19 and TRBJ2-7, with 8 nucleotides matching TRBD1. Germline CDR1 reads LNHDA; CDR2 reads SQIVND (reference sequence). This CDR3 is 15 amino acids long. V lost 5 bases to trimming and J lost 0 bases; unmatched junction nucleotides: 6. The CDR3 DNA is TGTGCCAGTAGTTCCAGGGACAGGTCCTCCTACGAGCAGTACTTC. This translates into CASSSRDRSSYEQYF.

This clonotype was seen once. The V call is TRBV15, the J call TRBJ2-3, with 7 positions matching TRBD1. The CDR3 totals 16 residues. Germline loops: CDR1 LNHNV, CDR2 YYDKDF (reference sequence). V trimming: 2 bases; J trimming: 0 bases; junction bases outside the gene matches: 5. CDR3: CATSRFRDSSTDTQYF. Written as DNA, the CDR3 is TGTGCCACCAGCAGATTCCGGGACAGCAGCACAGATACGCAGTATTTT.

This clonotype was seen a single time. CDR3 DNA: TGTGCCAGCAGCTTAAGAAGTTTTAATGAAAAACTGTTTTTT. Protein: CASSLRSFNEKLFF. The chain has TRBV11-2 and TRBJ1-4; the D is unclear. Per the germline V gene, CDR1 is SGHAT and CDR2 is FQNNGV. CDR3 length: 14 amino acids. Trimming took 2 bases from V and 4 from J, leaving 8 bases between them.

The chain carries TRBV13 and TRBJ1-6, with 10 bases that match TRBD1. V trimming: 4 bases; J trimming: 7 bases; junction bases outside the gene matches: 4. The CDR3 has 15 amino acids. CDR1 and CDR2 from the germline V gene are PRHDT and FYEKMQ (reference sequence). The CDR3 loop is CASSSDRGQNSPLHF. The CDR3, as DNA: TGTGCCAGCAGCTCTGACAGGGGGCAGAATTCACCCCTCCACTTT. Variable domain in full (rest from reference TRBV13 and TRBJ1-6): AAGVIQSPRHLIKEKRETATLKCYPIPRHDTVYWYQQGPGQDPQFLISFYEKMQSDKGSIPDRFSAQQFSDYHSELNMSSLELGDSALYFCASSSDRGQNSPLHFGNGTRLTVT.

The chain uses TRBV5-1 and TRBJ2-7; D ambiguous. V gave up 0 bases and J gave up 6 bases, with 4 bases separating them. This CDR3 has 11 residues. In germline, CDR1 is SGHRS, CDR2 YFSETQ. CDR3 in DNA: TGCGCCAGCAGCTTGGAAACCGAGCAGTACTTC. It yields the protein CASSLETEQYF.

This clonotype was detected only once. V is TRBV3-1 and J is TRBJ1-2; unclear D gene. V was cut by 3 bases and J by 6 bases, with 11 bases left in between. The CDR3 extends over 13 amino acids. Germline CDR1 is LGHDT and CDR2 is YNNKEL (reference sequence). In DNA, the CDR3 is TGTGCCAGCAGCCATTACCGGACGGATGGCTACACCTTC. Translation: CASSHYRTDGYTF.

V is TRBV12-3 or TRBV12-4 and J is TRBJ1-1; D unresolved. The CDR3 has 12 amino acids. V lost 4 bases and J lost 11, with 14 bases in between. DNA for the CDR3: TGTGCCAGCAGTTCGGACCGTTGGTCGGCTTTCTTT. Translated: CASSSDRWSAFF.

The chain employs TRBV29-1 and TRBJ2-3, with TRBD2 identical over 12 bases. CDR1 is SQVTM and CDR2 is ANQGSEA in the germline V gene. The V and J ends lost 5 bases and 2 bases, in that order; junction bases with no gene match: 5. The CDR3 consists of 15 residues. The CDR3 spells CSVKLAGGTTDTQYF. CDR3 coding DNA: TGCAGCGTTAAACTAGCGGGGGGAACCACAGATACGCAGTATTTT.

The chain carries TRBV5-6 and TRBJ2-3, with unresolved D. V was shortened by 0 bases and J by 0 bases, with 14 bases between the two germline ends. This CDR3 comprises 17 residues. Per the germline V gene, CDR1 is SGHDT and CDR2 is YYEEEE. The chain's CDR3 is CASSLEVYRTSTDTQYF. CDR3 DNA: TGTGCCAGCAGCTTGGAAGTCTACCGTACTAGCACAGATACGCAGTATTTT.

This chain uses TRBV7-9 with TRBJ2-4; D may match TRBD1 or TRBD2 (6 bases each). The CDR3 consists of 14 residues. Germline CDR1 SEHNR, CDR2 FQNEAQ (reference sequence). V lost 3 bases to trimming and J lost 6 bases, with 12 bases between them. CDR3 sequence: CASSFGGRRNIQYF. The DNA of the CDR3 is TGTGCCAGCAGCTTCGGGGGCCGGAGAAACATTCAGTACTTC.

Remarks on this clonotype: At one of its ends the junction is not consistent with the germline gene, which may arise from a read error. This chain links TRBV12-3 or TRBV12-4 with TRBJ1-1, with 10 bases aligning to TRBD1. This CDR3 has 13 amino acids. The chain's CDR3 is CASSLATGQGVEF. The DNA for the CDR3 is TGTGCCAGCAGTTTAGCGACAGGACAGGGGGTAGAATTT.

CDR3 in amino acids: CASSLQGQNSPLHF. The CDR3 DNA sequence: TGCGCCAGCAGCTTACAGGGTCAAAATTCACCCCTCCACTTT. The chain employs TRBV5-1 and TRBJ1-6; D is perhaps TRBD1 (6 bases). Germline V gene sequence: CDR1 SGHRS, CDR2 YFSETQ. The CDR3 extends over 14 amino acids. V was pared by 2 bases and J by 7 bases, with 10 bases between.

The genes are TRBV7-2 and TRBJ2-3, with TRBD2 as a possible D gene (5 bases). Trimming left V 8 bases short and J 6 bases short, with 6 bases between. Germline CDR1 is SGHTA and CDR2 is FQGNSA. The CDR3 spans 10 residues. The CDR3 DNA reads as TGTGCCAGCGGACTCGATACGCAGTATTTT. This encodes CASGLDTQYF.

The CDR3 DNA reads as TGCAGTGCAGCGTTGGATACCGGGACTCTTCACTACGAGCAGTACTTC. Its protein product is CSAALDTGTLHYEQYF. This sequence joins TRBV20-1 and TRBJ2-7, with D tentatively TRBD2 (6 bases). This CDR3 has 16 residues. Germline CDR1 is DFQATT and CDR2 is SNEGSKA (reference sequence). Trimming cost V 6 bases and J 3 bases, with 24 bases left between them.

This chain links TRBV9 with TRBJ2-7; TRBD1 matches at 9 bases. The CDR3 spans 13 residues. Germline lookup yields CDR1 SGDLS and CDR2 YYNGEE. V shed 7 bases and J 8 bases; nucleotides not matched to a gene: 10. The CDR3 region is CASGGDRDSQQYF. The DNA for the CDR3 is TGTGCCAGCGGGGGGGACAGGGATTCCCAGCAGTACTTC.

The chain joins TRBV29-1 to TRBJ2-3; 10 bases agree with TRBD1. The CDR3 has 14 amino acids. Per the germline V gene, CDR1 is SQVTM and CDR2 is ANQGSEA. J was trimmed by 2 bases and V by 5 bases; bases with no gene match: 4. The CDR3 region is CSVLTGGNTDTQYF. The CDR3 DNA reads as TGCAGCGTTTTGACAGGGGGCAACACAGATACGCAGTATTTT.

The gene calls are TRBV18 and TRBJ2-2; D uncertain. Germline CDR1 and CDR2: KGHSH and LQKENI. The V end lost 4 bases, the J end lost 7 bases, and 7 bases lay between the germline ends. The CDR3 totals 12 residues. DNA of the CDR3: TGTGCCAGCTCACGTGGCTACGGGGAGCTGTTTTTT. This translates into CASSRGYGELFF.

The CDR3 loop is CASRSDRDTDTQYF. The CDR3 nucleotides are TGCGCCAGCAGGTCGGACAGGGATACAGATACGCAGTATTTT. V is TRBV5-1 and J is TRBJ2-3; 8 nucleotides align to TRBD1. The CDR3 covers 14 residues. CDR1 and CDR2 (germline): SGHRS, YFSETQ. Trimming took 5 bases from V and 3 from J; bases not matched to a gene: 5. Full variable domain (rest looked up from reference TRBV5-1 and TRBJ2-3): KAGVTQTPRYLIKTRGQQVTLSCSPISGHRSVSWYQQTPGQGLQFLFEYFSETQRNKGNFPGRFSGRQFSNSRSEMNVSTLELGDSALYLCASRSDRDTDTQYFGPGTRLTVL.

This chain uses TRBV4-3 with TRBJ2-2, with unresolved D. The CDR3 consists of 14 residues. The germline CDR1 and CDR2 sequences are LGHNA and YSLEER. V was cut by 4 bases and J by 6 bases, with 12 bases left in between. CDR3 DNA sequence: TGCGCCAGCAGCCGAGGACGGAAGTCCGGGGAGCTGTTTTTT. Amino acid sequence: CASSRGRKSGELFF.

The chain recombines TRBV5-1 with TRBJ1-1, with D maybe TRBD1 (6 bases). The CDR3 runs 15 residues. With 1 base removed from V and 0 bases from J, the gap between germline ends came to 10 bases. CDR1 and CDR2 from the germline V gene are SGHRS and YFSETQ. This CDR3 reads CASSLSRDMNTEAFF. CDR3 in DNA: TGCGCCAGCAGCTTGTCCCGGGACATGAACACTGAAGCTTTCTTT.

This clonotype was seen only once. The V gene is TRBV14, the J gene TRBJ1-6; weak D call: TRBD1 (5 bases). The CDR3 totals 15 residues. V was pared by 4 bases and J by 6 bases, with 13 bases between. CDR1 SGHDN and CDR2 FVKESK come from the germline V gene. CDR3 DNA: TGTGCCAGCAGCCCCCACACAGGTCTTAATTCACCCCTCCACTTT. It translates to CASSPHTGLNSPLHF.

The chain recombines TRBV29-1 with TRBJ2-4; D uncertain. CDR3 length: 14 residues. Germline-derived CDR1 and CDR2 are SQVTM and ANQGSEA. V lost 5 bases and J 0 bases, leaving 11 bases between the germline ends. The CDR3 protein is CSVRNRIAKNIQYF. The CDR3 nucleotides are TGCAGCGTTAGGAACAGAATAGCCAAAAACATTCAGTACTTC.

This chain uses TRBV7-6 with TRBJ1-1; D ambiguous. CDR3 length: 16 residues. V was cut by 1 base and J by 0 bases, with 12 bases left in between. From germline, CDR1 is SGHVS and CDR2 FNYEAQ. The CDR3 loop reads CASSLVAASMNTEAFF. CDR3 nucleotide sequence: TGTGCCAGCAGCTTAGTGGCAGCGAGCATGAACACTGAAGCTTTCTTT.